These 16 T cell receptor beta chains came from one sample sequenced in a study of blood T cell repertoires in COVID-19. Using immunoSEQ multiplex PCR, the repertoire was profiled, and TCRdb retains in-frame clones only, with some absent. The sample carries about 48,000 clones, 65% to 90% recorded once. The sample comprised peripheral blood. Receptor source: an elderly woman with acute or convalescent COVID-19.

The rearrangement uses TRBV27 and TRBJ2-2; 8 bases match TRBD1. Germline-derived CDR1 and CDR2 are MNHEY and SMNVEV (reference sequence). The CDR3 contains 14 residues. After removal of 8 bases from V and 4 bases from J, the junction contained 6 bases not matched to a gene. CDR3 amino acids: CASGQGRGTGELFF. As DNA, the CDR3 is TGTGCCAGCGGACAGGGTCGGGGCACCGGGGAGCTGTTTTTT.

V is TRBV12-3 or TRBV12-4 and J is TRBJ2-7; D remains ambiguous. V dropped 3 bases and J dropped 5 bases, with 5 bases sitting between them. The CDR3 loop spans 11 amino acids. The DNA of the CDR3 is TGTGCCAGCAGTTTGTCCGACGAGCAGTACTTC. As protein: CASSLSDEQYF.

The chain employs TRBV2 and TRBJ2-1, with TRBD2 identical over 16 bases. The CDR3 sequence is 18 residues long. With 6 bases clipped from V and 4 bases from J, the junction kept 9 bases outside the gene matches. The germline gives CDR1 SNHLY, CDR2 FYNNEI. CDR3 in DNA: TGTGCCAGCAGGGACCCGGGACTAGCGGGGGGGAAATACAATGAGCAGTTCTTC. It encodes CASRDPGLAGGKYNEQFF. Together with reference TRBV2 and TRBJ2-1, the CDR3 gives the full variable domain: EPEVTQTPSHQVTQMGQEVILRCVPISNHLYFYWYRQILGQKVEFLVSFYNNEISEKSEIFDDQFSVERPDGSNFTLKIRSTKLEDSAMYFCASRDPGLAGGKYNEQFFGPGTRLTVL.

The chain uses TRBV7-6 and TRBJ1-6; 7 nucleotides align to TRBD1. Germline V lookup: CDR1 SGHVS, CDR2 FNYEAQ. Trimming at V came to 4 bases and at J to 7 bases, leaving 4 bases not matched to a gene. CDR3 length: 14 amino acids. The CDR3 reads CASSSGQVNSPLHF. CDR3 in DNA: TGTGCCAGCAGCTCCGGACAGGTGAATTCACCCCTCCACTTT.

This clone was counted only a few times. The CDR3 region has the DNA TGTGCCAGCTCACCACTTCCGACTCTTACTGAAGCTTTCTTT. The encoded protein is CASSPLPTLTEAFF. This sequence joins TRBV18 and TRBJ1-1; D is unresolved. The CDR3 runs to 14 residues. The V gene lost 1 base and the J gene lost 5 bases, with 11 bases spanning the gap. Looked up from germline, CDR1 is KGHSH and CDR2 is LQKENI.

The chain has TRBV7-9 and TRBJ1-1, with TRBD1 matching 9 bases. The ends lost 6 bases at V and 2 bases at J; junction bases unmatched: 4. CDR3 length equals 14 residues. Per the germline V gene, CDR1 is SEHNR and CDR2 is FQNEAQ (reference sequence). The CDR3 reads CASRPTGGNTEAFF. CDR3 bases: TGTGCCAGCAGACCGACAGGGGGAAACACTGAAGCTTTCTTT.

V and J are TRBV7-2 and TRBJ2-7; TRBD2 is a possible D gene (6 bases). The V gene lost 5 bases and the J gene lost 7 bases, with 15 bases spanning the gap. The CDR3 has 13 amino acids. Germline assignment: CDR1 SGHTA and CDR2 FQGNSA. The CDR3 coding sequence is TGTGCCAGCAGCCCAGTCCCAGGAGGGGAGCAGTACTTC. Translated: CASSPVPGGEQYF.

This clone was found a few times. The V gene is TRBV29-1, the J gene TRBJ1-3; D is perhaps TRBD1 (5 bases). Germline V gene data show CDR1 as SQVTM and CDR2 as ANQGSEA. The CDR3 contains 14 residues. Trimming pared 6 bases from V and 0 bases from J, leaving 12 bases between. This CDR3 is CSVQGDYSGNTIYF. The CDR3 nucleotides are TGCAGCGTACAAGGGGATTACTCTGGAAACACCATATATTTT.

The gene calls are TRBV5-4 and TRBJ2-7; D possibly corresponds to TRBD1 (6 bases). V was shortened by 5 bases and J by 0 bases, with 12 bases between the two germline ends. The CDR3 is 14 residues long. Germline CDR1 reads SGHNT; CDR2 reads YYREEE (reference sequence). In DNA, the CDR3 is TGTGCCAGCAGTCTTGGGGGCACCTCCTACGAGCAGTACTTC. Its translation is CASSLGGTSYEQYF.

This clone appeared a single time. CDR3 amino acids: CASSLHASSYNEQFF. The CDR3 region has the DNA TGTGCCAGCAGCCTGCATGCTAGCTCCTACAATGAGCAGTTCTTC. The rearrangement links TRBV9 to TRBJ2-1; D is undetermined. Germline lookup yields CDR1 SGDLS and CDR2 YYNGEE. Trimming took 4 bases from V and 0 from J, leaving 11 bases between them. This CDR3 is built from 15 residues.

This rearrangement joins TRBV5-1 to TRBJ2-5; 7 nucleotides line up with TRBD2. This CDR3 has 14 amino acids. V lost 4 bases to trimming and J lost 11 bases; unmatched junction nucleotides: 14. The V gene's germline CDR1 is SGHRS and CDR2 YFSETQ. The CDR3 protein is CASSPNWGSGDQYF. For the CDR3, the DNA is TGCGCCAGCAGCCCAAATTGGGGCAGCGGGGATCAGTACTTC.

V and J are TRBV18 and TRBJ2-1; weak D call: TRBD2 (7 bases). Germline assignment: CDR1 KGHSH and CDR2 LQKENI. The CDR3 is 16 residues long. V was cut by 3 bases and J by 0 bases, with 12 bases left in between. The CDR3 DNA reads TGTGCCAGCTCACCGGCGGGGGCCCTCTCCTACAATGAGCAGTTCTTC. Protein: CASSPAGALSYNEQFF.

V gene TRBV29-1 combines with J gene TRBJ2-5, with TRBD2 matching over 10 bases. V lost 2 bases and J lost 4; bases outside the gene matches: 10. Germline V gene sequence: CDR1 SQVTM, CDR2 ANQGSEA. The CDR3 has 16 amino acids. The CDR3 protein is CSVEWLAGEGPETQYF. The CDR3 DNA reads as TGCAGCGTTGAATGGCTAGCGGGGGAAGGGCCAGAGACCCAGTACTTC. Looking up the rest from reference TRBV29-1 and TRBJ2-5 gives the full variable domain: SAVISQKPSRDICQRGTSLTIQCQVDSQVTMMFWYRQQPGQSLTLIATANQGSEATYESGFVIDKFPISRPNLTFSTLTVSNMSPEDSSIYLCSVEWLAGEGPETQYFGPGTRLLVL.

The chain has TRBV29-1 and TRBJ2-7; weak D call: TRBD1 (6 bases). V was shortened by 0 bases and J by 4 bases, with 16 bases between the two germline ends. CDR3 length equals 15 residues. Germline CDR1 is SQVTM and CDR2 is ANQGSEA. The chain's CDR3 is CSVEEEAQGNYEQYF. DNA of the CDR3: TGCAGCGTTGAAGAAGAGGCACAGGGCAATTACGAGCAGTACTTC.

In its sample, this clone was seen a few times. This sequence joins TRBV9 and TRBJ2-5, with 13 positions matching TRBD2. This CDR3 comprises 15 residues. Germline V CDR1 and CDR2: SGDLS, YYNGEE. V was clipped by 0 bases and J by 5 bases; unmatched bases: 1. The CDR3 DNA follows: TGTGCCAGCAGCGTAGGACTAGCGGGGGGCGAGACCCAGTACTTC. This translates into CASSVGLAGGETQYF.

The CDR3 DNA reads as TGCGCCAGCAGCTTCGGGACACTGTCCTACGAGCAGTACTTC. Protein product: CASSFGTLSYEQYF. The chain is built from TRBV5-1 and TRBJ2-7; D may be TRBD1 (6 bases). The CDR3 sequence is 14 residues long. The germline V gene has CDR1 SGHRS and CDR2 YFSETQ. With 2 bases removed from V and 1 base from J, the gap between germline ends came to 10 bases.